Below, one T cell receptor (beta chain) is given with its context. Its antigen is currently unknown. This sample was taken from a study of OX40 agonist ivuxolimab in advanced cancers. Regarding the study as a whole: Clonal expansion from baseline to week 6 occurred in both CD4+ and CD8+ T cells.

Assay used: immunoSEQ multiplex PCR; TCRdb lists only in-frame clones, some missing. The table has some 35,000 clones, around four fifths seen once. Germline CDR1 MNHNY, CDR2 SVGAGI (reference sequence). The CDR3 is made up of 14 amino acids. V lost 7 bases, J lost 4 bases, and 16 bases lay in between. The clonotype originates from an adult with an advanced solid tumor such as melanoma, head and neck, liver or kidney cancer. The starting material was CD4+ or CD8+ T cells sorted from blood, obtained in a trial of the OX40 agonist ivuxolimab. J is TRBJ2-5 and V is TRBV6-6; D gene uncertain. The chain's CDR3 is CASTESRKGETQYF. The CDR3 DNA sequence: TGTGCCAGCACCGAAAGTCGAAAGGGAGAGACCCAGTACTTC.